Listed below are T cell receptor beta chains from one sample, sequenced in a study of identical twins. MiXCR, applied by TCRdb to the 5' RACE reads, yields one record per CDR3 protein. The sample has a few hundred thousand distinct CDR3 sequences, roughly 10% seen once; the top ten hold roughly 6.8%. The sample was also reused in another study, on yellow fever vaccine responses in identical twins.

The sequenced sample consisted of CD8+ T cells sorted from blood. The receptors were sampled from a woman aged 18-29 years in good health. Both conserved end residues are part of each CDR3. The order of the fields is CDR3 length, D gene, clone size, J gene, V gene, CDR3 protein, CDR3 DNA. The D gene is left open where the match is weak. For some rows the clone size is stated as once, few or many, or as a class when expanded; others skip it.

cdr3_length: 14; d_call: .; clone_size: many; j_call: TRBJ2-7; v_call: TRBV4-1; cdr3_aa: CASSQDRHSYEQYF; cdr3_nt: TGCGCCAGCAGCCAAGATCGCCACTCCTACGAGCAGTACTTC
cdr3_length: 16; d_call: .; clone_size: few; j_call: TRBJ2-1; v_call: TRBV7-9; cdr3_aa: CASSSRALSSYNEQFF; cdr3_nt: TGTGCCAGCAGCTCCCGGGCACTAAGCTCCTACAATGAGCAGTTCTTC
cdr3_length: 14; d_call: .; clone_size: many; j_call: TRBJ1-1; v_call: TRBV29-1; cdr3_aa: CSVEYGLMNTEAFF; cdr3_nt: TGCAGCGTTGAATATGGACTGATGAACACTGAAGCTTTCTTT
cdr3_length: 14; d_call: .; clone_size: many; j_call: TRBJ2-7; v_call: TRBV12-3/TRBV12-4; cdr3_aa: CASSFGRGSYEQYF; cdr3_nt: TGTGCCAGCAGTTTCGGCAGGGGATCTTACGAGCAGTACTTC
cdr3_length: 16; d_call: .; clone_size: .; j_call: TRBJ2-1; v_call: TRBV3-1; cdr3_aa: CASSQGIRVIGNEQFF; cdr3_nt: TGTGCCAGCAGCCAAGGAATCCGAGTCATAGGCAATGAGCAGTTCTTC
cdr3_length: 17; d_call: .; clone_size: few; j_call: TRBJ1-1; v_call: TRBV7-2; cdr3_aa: CASRTTGFPLGTEEAFF; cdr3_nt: TGTGCCAGCAGAACTACAGGATTCCCCCTGGGGACTGAGGAAGCTTTCTTT
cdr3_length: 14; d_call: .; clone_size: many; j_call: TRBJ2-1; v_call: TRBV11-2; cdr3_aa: CASSLAGFYNEQFF; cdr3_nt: TGTGCCAGCAGCTTAGCGGGGTTCTACAATGAGCAGTTCTTC
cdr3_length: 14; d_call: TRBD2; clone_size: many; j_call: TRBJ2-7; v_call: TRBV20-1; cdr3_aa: CSAKASGVTYEQYF; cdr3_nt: TGCAGTGCTAAGGCTAGCGGCGTTACCTACGAGCAGTACTTC
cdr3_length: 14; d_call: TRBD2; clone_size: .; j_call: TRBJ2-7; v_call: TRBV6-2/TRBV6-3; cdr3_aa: CASSSATSRTEQYF; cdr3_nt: TGTGCCAGCAGTTCTGCGACTAGCCGTACCGAGCAGTACTTC
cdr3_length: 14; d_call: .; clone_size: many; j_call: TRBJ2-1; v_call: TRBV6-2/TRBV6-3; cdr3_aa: CASSPGLHYNEQFF; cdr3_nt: TGTGCCAGCAGTCCGGGACTGCACTACAATGAGCAGTTCTTC
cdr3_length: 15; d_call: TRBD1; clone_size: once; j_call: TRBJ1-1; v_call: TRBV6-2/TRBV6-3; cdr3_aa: CASSYYRGLNTEAFF; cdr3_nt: TGTGCCAGCAGTTATTACAGGGGGCTTAACACTGAAGCTTTCTTT
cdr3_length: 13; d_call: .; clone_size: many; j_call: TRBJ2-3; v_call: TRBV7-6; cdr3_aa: CASREPLTDTQYF; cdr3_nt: TGTGCCAGCAGAGAACCGTTAACAGATACGCAGTATTTT
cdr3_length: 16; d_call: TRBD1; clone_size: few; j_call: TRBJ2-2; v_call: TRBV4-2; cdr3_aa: CASSQPGTGATGELFF; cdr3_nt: TGTGCCAGCAGCCAGCCGGGGACAGGGGCTACCGGGGAGCTGTTTTTT
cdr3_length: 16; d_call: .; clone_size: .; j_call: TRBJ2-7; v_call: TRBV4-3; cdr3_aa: CASSQERGSGSYEQYF; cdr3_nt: TGCGCCAGCAGCCAAGAAAGGGGTAGCGGCTCCTACGAGCAGTACTTC
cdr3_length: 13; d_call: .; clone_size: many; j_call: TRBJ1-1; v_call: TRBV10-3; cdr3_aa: CAISDGGPTEAFF; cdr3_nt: TGTGCCATCAGTGATGGGGGGCCCACTGAAGCTTTCTTT
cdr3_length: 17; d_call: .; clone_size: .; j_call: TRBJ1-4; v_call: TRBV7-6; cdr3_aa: CASSLTTGGGSNEKLFF; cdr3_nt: TGTGCCAGCAGCTTAACAACGGGAGGTGGATCTAATGAAAAACTGTTTTTT
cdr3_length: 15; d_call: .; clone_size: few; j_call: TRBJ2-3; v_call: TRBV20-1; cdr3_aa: CSAPNGASGTDTQYF; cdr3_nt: TGCAGTGCTCCCAATGGGGCTAGCGGCACAGATACGCAGTATTTT
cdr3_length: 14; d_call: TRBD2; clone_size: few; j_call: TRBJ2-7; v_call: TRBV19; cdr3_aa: CASSTLAGLYEQYF; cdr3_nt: TGTGCCAGTAGTACCTTAGCGGGACTATACGAGCAGTACTTC
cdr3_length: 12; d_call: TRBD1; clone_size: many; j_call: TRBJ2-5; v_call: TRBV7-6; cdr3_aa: CASRGQEETQYF; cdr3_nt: TGTGCCAGCCGGGGACAGGAAGAGACCCAGTACTTC
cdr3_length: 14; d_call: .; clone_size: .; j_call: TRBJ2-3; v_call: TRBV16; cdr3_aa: CASSQFFSTDTQYF; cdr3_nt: TGTGCCAGCAGCCAATTTTTTAGCACAGATACGCAGTATTTT
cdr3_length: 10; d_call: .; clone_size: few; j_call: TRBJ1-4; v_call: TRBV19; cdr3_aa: CASKAEKLFF; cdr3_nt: TGTGCCAGTAAGGCCGAAAAACTGTTTTTT
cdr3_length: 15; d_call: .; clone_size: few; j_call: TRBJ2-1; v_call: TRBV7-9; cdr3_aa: CASSFGHQGYNEQFF; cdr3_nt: TGTGCCAGCAGCTTCGGCCATCAAGGGTACAATGAGCAGTTCTTC
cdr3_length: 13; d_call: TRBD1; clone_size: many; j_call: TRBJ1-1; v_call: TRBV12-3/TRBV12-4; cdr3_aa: CAVNTGGSTEAFF; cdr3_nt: TGTGCCGTTAACACAGGGGGCTCCACTGAAGCTTTCTTT
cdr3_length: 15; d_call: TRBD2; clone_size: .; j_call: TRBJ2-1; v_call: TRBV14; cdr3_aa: CASSQDGAGVSEQFF; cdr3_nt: TGTGCCAGCAGCCAAGACGGGGCGGGGGTAAGTGAGCAGTTCTTC
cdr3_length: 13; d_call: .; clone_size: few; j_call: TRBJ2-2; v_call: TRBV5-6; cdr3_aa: CASSFLGIGELFF; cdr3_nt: TGTGCCAGCAGCTTTCTTGGGATCGGGGAGCTGTTTTTT
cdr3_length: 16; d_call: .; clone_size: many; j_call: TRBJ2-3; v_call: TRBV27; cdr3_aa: CASSLTSAGLTDTQYF; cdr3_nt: TGTGCCAGCAGTCTCACCTCTGCGGGTCTCACAGATACGCAGTATTTT
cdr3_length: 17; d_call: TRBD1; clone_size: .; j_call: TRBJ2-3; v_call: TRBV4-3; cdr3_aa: CASSQDPYRGSTDTQYF; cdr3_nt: TGCGCCAGCAGCCAAGATCCTTACAGGGGAAGCACAGATACGCAGTATTTT
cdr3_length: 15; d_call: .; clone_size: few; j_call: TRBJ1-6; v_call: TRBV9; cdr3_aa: CASSVGEGYNSPLHF; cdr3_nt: TGTGCCAGCAGCGTTGGTGAGGGTTATAATTCACCCCTCCACTTT
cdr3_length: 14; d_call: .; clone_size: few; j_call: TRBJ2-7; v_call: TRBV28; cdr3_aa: CASKSRGEVHEQYF; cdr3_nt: TGTGCCAGCAAGTCACGAGGGGAGGTCCACGAGCAGTACTTC
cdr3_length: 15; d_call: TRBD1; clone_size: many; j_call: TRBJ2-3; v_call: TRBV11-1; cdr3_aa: CASSSQDRAPDTQYF; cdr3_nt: TGTGCCAGCAGCTCACAGGACAGGGCCCCCGATACGCAGTATTTT
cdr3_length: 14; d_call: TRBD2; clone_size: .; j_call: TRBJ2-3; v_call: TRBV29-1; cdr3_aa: CSVEGSGGTDTQYF; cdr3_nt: TGCAGCGTTGAAGGTAGCGGGGGGACAGATACGCAGTATTTT
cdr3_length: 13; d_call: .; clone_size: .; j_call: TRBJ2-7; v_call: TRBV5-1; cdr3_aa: CASSFADPYEQYF; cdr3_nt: TGCGCCAGCAGCTTTGCGGACCCCTACGAGCAGTACTTC
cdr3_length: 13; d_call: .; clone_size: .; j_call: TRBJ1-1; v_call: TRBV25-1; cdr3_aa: CASSEAVHTEAFF; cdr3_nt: TGTGCCAGCAGTGAAGCGGTGCACACTGAAGCTTTCTTT
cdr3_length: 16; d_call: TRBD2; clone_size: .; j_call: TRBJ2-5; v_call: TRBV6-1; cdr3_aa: CASSVMERGDQETQYF; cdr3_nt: TGTGCCAGCAGCGTTATGGAGCGGGGGGACCAAGAGACCCAGTACTTC
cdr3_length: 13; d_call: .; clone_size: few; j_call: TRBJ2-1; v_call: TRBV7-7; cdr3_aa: CASSWDSYNEQFF; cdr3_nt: TGTGCTAGCAGTTGGGATTCCTACAATGAGCAGTTCTTC
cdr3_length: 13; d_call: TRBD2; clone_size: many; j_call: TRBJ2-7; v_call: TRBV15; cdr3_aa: CATSRFGLGEQYF; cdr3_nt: TGTGCCACCAGCAGATTCGGACTAGGGGAGCAGTACTTC
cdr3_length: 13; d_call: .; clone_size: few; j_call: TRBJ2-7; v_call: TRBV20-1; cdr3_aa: CSAEGGPSYEQYF; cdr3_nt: TGCAGTGCTGAGGGGGGGCCCTCATACGAGCAGTACTTC
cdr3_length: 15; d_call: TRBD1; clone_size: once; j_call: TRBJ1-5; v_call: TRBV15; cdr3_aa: CATSRQGGTNQPQHF; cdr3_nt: TGTGCCACCAGCAGACAGGGGGGCACCAATCAGCCCCAGCATTTT
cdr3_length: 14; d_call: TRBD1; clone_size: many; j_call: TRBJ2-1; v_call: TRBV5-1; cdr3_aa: CASSLAPGGNEQFF; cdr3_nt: TGCGCCAGCAGCTTGGCGCCAGGGGGCAATGAGCAGTTCTTC
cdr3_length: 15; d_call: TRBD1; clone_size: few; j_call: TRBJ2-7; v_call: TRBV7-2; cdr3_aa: CASSSRDRTSYEQYF; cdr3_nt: TGTGCCAGCAGCTCTCGGGACAGGACTTCCTACGAGCAGTACTTC
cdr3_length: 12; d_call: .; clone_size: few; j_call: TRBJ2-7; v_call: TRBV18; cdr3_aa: CASSPRSNEQYF; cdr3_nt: TGTGCCAGCTCACCACGGTCCAATGAGCAGTACTTC
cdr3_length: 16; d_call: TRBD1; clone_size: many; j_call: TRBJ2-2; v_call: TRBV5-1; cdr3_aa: CASSSRDRGLTGELFF; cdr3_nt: TGCGCCAGCAGCTCCCGGGACAGGGGGCTCACCGGGGAGCTGTTTTTT
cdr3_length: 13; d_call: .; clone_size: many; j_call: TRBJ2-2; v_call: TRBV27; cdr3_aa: CASSLSWTGELFF; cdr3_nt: TGTGCCAGCAGTTTATCTTGGACCGGGGAGCTGTTTTTT
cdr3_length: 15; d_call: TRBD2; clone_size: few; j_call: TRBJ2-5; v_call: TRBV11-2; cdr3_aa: CASSPGLAGTETQYF; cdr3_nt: TGTGCCAGCAGCCCGGGACTAGCGGGAACAGAGACCCAGTACTTC
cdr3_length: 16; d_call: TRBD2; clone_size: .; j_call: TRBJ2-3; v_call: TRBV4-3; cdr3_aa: CASSQPGTSAADTQYF; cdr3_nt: TGCGCCAGCAGCCAACCCGGGACTAGTGCGGCAGATACGCAGTATTTT
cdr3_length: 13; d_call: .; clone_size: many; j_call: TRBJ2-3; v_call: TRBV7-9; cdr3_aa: CASSSRLLRTQYF; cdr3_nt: TGTGCCAGCAGCTCCCGACTCTTAAGAACGCAGTATTTT
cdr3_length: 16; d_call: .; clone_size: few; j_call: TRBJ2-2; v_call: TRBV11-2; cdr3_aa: CASTPSRRRNTGELFF; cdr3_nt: TGTGCCAGCACCCCATCAAGGCGGAGGAACACCGGGGAGCTGTTTTTT
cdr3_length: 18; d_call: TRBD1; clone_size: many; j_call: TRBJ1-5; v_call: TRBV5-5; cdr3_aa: CASSLGRQGSFGNQPQHF; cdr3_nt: TGTGCCAGCAGCTTGGGACGACAGGGTTCTTTTGGCAATCAGCCCCAGCATTTT
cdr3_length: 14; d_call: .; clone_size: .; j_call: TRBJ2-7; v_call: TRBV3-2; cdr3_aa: CASSYTLAPDEQYF; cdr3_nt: TGTGCCAGCAGTTACACACTAGCACCGGACGAGCAGTACTTC
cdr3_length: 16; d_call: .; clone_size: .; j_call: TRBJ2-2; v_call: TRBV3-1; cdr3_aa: CASSQEEGQSTGELFF; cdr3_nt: TGTGCCAGCAGCCAAGAGGAGGGTCAGAGCACCGGGGAGCTGTTTTTT
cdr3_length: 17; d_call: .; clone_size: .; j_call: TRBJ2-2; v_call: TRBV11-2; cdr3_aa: CASSLDRGRSNTGELFF; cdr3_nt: TGTGCCAGCAGCTTAGATCGGGGGCGTTCGAACACCGGGGAGCTGTTTTTT
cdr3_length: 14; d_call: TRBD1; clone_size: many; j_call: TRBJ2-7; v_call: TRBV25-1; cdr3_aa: CASSEHRGAYEQYF; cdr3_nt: TGTGCCAGCAGTGAACACAGGGGGGCCTACGAGCAGTACTTC
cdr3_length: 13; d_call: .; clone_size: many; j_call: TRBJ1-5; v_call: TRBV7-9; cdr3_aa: CASSPPEGQPQHF; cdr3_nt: TGTGCCAGCAGCCCTCCCGAAGGGCAGCCCCAGCATTTT
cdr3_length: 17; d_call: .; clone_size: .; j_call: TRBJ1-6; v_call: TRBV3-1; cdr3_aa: CASSQDLAGAVSSPLHF; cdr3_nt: TGTGCCAGCAGCCAAGACCTAGCAGGTGCAGTAAGCTCACCCCTCCACTTT
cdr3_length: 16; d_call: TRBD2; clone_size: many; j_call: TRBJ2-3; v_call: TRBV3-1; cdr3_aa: CASSQDGRGRTDTQYF; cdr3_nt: TGTGCCAGCAGCCAAGATGGGCGGGGGAGAACAGATACGCAGTATTTT